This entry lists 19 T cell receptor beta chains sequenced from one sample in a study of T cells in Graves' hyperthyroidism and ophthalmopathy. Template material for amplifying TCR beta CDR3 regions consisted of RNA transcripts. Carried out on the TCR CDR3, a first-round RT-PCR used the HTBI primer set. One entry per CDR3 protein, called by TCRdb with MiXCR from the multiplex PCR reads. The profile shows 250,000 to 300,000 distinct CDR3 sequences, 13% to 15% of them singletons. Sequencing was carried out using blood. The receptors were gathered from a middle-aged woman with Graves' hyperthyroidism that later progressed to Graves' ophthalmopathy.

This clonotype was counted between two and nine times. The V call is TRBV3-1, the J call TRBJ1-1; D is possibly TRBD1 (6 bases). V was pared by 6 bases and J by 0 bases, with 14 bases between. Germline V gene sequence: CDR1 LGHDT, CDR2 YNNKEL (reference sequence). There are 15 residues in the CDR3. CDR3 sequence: CASRPIGQLNTEAFF. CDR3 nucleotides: TGTGCCAGCAGGCCCATCGGACAGCTGAACACTGAAGCTTTCTTT.

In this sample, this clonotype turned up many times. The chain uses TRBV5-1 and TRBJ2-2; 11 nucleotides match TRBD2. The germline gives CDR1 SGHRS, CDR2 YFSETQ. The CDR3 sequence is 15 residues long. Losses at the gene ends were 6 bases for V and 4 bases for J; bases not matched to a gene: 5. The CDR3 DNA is TGCGCCAGCACCTCCGGGACTAGCGGCACCGGGGAGCTGTTTTTT. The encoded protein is CASTSGTSGTGELFF.

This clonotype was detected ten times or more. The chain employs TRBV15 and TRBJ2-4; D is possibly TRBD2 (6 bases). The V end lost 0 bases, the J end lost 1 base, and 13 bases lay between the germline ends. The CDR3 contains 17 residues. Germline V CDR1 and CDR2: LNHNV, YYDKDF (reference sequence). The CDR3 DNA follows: TGTGCCACCAGCAGAGATCTGGAGGGAATGGCCAAAAACATTCAGTACTTC. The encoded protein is CATSRDLEGMAKNIQYF.

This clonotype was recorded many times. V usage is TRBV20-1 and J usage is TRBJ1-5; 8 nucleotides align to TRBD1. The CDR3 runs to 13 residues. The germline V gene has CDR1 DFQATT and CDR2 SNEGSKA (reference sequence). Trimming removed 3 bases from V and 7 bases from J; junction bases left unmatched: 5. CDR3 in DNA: TGCAGTGCTAGGGACAGGGAGGTGCAGCCCCAGCATTTT. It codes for CSARDREVQPQHF.

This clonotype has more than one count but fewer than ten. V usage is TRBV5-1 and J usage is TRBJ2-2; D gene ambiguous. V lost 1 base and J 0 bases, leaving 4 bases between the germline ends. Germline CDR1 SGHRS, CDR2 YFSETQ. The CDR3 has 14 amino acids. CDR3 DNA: TGCGCCAGCAGCTTGACAGCGAACACCGGGGAGCTGTTTTTT. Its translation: CASSLTANTGELFF.

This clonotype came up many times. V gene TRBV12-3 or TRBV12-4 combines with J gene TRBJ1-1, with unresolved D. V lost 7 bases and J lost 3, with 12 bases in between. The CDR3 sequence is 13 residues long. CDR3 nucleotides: TGTGCCAGCACAAGGGATTTCGACACTGAAGCTTTCTTT. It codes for CASTRDFDTEAFF.

The chain's CDR3 is CATVNRGNTEAFF. CDR3 DNA: TGTGCCACTGTTAACAGGGGAAACACTGAAGCTTTCTTT. This sequence joins TRBV15 and TRBJ1-1; 7 bases align to TRBD1. CDR3 size: 13 residues. Germline loops: CDR1 LNHNV, CDR2 YYDKDF (reference sequence). Losses at the gene ends were 9 bases for V and 2 bases for J; bases not matched to a gene: 6.

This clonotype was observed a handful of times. The CDR3 region is CASSLVPGATEAFF. The CDR3 DNA reads as TGCGCCAGCAGCTTGGTTCCGGGGGCAACTGAAGCTTTCTTT. The genes are TRBV5-1 and TRBJ1-1; maybe TRBD1 (6 bases). CDR1 is SGHRS, CDR2 YFSETQ, per germline. V lost 0 bases and J lost 5, with 11 bases in between. This CDR3 spans 14 amino acids.

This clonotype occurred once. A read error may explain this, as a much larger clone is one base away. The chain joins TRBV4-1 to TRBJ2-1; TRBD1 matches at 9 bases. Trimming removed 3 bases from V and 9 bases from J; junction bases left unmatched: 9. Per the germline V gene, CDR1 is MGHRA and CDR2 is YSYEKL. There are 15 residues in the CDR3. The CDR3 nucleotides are TGCGCCAGCAGCCAGGACGGACAGGGGAAAATTGAGCAGTTCTTC. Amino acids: CASSQDGQGKIEQFF.

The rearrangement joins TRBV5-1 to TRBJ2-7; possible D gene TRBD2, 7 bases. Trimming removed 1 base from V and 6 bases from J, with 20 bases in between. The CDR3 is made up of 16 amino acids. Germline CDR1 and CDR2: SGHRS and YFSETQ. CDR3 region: CASSLKGGQGGSEQYF. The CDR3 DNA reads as TGCGCCAGCAGCTTGAAGGGGGGGCAGGGAGGATCCGAGCAGTACTTC.

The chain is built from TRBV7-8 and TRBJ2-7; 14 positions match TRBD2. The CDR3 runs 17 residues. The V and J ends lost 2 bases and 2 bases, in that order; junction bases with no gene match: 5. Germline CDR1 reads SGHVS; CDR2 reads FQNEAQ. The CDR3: CASSLFGLAGGTYEQYF. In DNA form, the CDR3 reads TGTGCCAGCAGCTTATTTGGACTAGCGGGAGGTACCTACGAGCAGTACTTC.

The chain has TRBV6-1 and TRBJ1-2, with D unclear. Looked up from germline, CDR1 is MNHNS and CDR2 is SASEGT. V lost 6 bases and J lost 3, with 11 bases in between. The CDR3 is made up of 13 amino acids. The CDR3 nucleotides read TGTGCCAGCAGCTCGGACTACGACTATGGCTACACCTTC. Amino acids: CASSSDYDYGYTF.

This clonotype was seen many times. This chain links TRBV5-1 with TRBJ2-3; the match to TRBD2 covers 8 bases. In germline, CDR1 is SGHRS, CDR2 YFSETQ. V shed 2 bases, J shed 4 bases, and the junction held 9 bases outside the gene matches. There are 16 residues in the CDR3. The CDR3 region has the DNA TGCGCCAGCAGCTTTAGCGGGATGGGGACCCCAGATACGCAGTATTTT. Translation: CASSFSGMGTPDTQYF.

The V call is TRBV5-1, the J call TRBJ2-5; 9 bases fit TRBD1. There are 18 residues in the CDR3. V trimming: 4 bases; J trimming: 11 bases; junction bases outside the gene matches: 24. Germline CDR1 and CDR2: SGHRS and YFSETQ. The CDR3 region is CASSQDSGTGFYQEAQYF. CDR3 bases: TGCGCCAGCAGCCAGGACTCCGGGACAGGGTTTTACCAAGAGGCGCAGTACTTC.

The CDR3 loop reads CASSQDGSTDTQYF. In nucleotides, the CDR3 is TGCGCCAGCAGCCAGGACGGGAGCACAGATACGCAGTATTTT. The V and J genes are TRBV4-1 and TRBJ2-3; no clear D gene. Germline loops: CDR1 MGHRA, CDR2 YSYEKL. Trimming left V 3 bases short and J 0 bases short, with 7 bases between. The CDR3 is 14 amino acids.

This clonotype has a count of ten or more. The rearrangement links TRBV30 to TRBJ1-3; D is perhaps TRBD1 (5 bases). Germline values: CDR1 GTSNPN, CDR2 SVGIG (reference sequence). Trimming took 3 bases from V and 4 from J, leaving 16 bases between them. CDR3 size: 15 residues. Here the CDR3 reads CAWSQLDRIGNTIYF. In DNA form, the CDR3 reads TGTGCCTGGAGCCAACTCGACAGAATCGGAAACACCATATATTTT. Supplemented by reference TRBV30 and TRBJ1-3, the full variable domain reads SQTIHQWPATLVQPVGSPLSLECTVEGTSNPNLYWYRQAAGRGLQLLFYSVGIGQISSEVPQNLSASRPQDRQFILSSKKLLLSDSGFYLCAWSQLDRIGNTIYFGEGSWLTVV.

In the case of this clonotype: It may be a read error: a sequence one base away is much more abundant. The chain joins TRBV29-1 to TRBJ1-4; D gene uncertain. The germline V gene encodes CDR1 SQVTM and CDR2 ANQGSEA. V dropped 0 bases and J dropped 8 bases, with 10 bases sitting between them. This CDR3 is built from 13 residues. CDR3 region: CSVEDRSFEKLFF. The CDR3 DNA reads TGCAGCGTTGAAGATCGCTCCTTCGAAAAACTGTTTTTT. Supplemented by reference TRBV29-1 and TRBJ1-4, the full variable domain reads SAVISQKPSRDICQRGTSLTIQCQVDSQVTMMFWYRQQPGQSLTLIATANQGSEATYESGFVIDKFPISRPNLTFSTLTVSNMSPEDSSIYLCSVEDRSFEKLFFGSGTQLSVL.

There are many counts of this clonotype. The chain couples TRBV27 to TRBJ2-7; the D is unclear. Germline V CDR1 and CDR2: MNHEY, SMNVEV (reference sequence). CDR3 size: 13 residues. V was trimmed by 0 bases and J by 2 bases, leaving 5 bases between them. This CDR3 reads CASSLSAPYEQYF. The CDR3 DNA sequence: TGTGCCAGCAGTTTATCGGCCCCCTACGAGCAGTACTTC.

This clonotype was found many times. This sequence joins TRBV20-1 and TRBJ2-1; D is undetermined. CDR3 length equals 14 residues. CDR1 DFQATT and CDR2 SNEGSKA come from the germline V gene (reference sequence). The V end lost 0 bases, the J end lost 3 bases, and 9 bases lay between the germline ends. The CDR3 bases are TGCAGTGCTAGAGACGCACTCGACTACAATGAGCAGTTCTTC. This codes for CSARDALDYNEQFF.